A single sample gave rise to the 18 T cell receptor beta chains below, sequenced in a study of regulatory T cells in long-lasting Graves disease. Relying on iRepertoire HTBI primers and Arm-PCR of CDR3 regions, the team built TCR beta libraries. MiXCR, run by TCRdb on the multiplex PCR reads, gives a single entry per CDR3 protein. In the table there are 350,000 to 450,000 distinct CDR3 sequences, 15% of which are singletons. The time point: newly diagnosed GD, antithyroid drugs for less than 3 months. The TCR library was made from RNA extracted from PBMCs. These data also formed part of another study, on T cells in Graves' hyperthyroidism and ophthalmopathy.

Sequenced material: peripheral blood mononuclear cells (PBMCs), taken at new diagnosis, from a patient treated with antithyroid drugs. The receptors stem from a woman aged 40 to 49 with Graves disease.

This clonotype was seen many times. The V and J genes are TRBV5-1 and TRBJ2-2; possible D gene TRBD1, 5 bases. In germline, CDR1 is SGHRS, CDR2 YFSETQ. The germline V and J ends were trimmed by 3 bases and 1 base, with 10 bases remaining between them. The CDR3 has 15 amino acids. CDR3 region: CASSSRVGNTGELFF. The CDR3 DNA reads as TGCGCCAGCAGCTCCAGGGTTGGGAACACCGGGGAGCTGTTTTTT.

This chain joins TRBV2 and TRBJ2-5, with 7 bases fitting TRBD1. The V gene end was trimmed by 6 bases and the J gene end by 5 bases; junction bases not matched to a gene: 9. The germline V gene encodes CDR1 SNHLY and CDR2 FYNNEI. This CDR3 is built from 14 residues. The CDR3 DNA follows: TGTGCCAGCAGGGATGACAGGGTACGCGAGACCCAGTACTTC. It is translated as CASRDDRVRETQYF.

This clonotype has a count of ten or more. The chain employs TRBV5-1 and TRBJ2-7; 10 bases fit TRBD2. Looked up from germline, CDR1 is SGHRS and CDR2 is YFSETQ. With 0 bases clipped from V and 3 bases from J, the junction kept 3 bases outside the gene matches. The CDR3 contains 15 residues. The chain's CDR3 is CASSLEPSGSYEQYF. The DNA for the CDR3 is TGCGCCAGCAGCTTGGAGCCTAGCGGGAGCTACGAGCAGTACTTC.

In its sample, this clonotype was seen once. A read error is likely here: a far larger clone is one base away. The V gene is TRBV6-4, the J gene TRBJ2-7; tentatively, D is TRBD1 or TRBD2 (6 bases each). Trimming took 6 bases from V and 6 from J, leaving 18 bases between them. Per the germline V gene, CDR1 is MRHNA and CDR2 is SNTAGT. CDR3 length: 14 amino acids. The CDR3 protein is CASSPRGGQAEQYF. The CDR3, as DNA: TGTGCCAGCAGCCCACGAGGGGGGCAGGCCGAGCAGTACTTC.

The V gene is TRBV29-1, the J gene TRBJ1-1; no clear D. Germline CDR1 SQVTM, CDR2 ANQGSEA. V was cut by 6 bases and J by 0 bases, with 14 bases left in between. The CDR3 is made up of 14 amino acids. CDR3 residues: CSVDDGPLNTEAFF. Here the CDR3 DNA reads TGCAGCGTCGACGACGGACCACTGAACACTGAAGCTTTCTTT.

This clonotype appeared many times. The chain links TRBV12-5 to TRBJ1-3; 12 bases are shared with TRBD1. The CDR3 has 16 amino acids. CDR1 is LGHNT, CDR2 FRNRAP, per germline. The V segment lost 6 bases and the J segment 7 bases; nucleotides outside the gene matches: 10. This chain's CDR3 is CASGSGTGGIGNTIYF. CDR3 DNA: TGTGCTAGTGGATCGGGGACAGGGGGCATTGGGAACACCATATATTTT.

This clonotype was seen repeatedly, ten times or more. J is TRBJ2-3 and V is TRBV28; 8 bases are a match to TRBD2. The CDR3 contains 16 residues. The germline gives CDR1 MDHEN, CDR2 SYDVKM. Trimming cost V 3 bases and J 2 bases; bases outside gene matches: 7. CDR3 nucleotides: TGTGCCAGCAGTTTGTACGGGACTAGGAACACAGATACGCAGTATTTT. Its translation is CASSLYGTRNTDTQYF.

The V call is TRBV3-1, the J call TRBJ2-6; D is possibly TRBD2 (6 bases). The CDR3 covers 18 residues. V gave up 0 bases and J gave up 0 bases, with 12 bases separating them. From germline, CDR1 is LGHDT and CDR2 YNNKEL (reference sequence). The DNA for the CDR3 is TGTGCCAGCAGCCAAGACGGGACTGTGAGCTCTGGGGCCAACGTCCTGACTTTC. Translation gives CASSQDGTVSSGANVLTF.

This clonotype was detected many times. This chain joins TRBV19 and TRBJ1-2, with D possibly being TRBD1 (6 bases). V was shortened by 3 bases and J by 5 bases, with 13 bases between the two germline ends. Germline V gene data show CDR1 as LNHDA and CDR2 as SQIVND (reference sequence). The CDR3 consists of 14 residues. The CDR3 region has the DNA TGTGCCAGTAGTATTCAGGGGTTGGTTTATGGCTACACCTTC. It is translated as CASSIQGLVYGYTF.

For this clonotype: A much larger clone differs from this one at a single base, so this may be a read error. The CDR3 coding sequence is TGCGCCAGCAACCAAATCGGGGAGCTGTTTTTT. Its protein is CASNQIGELFF. This rearrangement joins TRBV5-1 to TRBJ2-2; D unclear. Trimming removed 6 bases at V and 7 bases at J, with 7 bases between. Germline lookup yields CDR1 SGHRS and CDR2 YFSETQ. The CDR3 covers 11 residues.

CDR3 amino acids: CASSLSSGTYEQYF. The CDR3 region has the DNA TGCGCCAGCAGCTTGTCTAGCGGGACCTACGAGCAGTACTTC. The chain combines TRBV5-1 with TRBJ2-7, with 9 bases aligning to TRBD2. The CDR3 consists of 14 residues. CDR1 SGHRS and CDR2 YFSETQ come from the germline V gene. The junction had 1 base not matched to a gene; V was cut back by 1 base and J by 2 bases.

This clonotype has at least ten counts. The chain combines TRBV11-2 with TRBJ2-1, with unresolved D. The CDR3 extends over 12 amino acids. Germline assignment: CDR1 SGHAT and CDR2 FQNNGV. V lost 0 bases and J 10 bases, leaving 7 bases between the germline ends. This CDR3 is CASSLDLGEQFF. The DNA of the CDR3 is TGTGCCAGCAGCTTAGATCTGGGGGAGCAGTTCTTC. Variable domain in full (rest from reference TRBV11-2 and TRBJ2-1): EAGVAQSPRYKIIEKRQSVAFWCNPISGHATLYWYQQILGQGPKLLIQFQNNGVVDDSQLPKDRFSAERLKGVDSTLKIQPAKLEDSAVYLCASSLDLGEQFFGPGTRLTVL.

This clonotype was observed at least ten times. The chain joins TRBV12-3 or TRBV12-4 to TRBJ2-3; the D is unclear. Between the trimmed V and J ends, which lost 6 bases and 5 bases, there was a span of 15 bases. The CDR3 contains 14 residues. The CDR3 loop is CASSPRGEEDTQYF. For the CDR3, the DNA is TGTGCCAGCAGCCCCCGAGGAGAAGAAGATACGCAGTATTTT.

This clonotype was picked up many times. V and J are TRBV3-1 and TRBJ2-5; D unclear. The CDR3 sequence is 12 residues long. Trimming removed 2 bases from V and 3 bases from J, with 4 bases in between. The germline V gene has CDR1 LGHDT and CDR2 YNNKEL (reference sequence). The CDR3, as DNA: TGTGCCAGCAGCCAATTTGAAGAGACCCAGTACTTC. Translating it yields CASSQFEETQYF.

This clonotype was observed at least ten times. The V gene is TRBV28, the J gene TRBJ2-1; no clear D. In germline, CDR1 is MDHEN, CDR2 SYDVKM. The CDR3 runs 13 residues. CDR3 DNA sequence: TGTGGGACGGCCGGACCCCCTATCTGGGAGCAGTTCTTC. It specifies CGTAGPPIWEQFF.

The V gene is TRBV27, the J gene TRBJ2-3; no clear D gene. Germline lookup yields CDR1 MNHEY and CDR2 SMNVEV (reference sequence). Trimming stripped 3 bases from V and 6 bases from J, with 10 bases between. The CDR3 sequence is 13 residues long. CDR3 in amino acids: CASSFGVGDTQYF. As DNA, the CDR3 is TGTGCCAGCAGTTTTGGGGTAGGGGATACGCAGTATTTT.

This clonotype came up many times. The chain employs TRBV12-3 or TRBV12-4 and TRBJ2-2; D not resolved. The CDR3 consists of 12 residues. V dropped 8 bases and J dropped 8 bases, with 12 bases sitting between them. The CDR3 loop is CASDLASGELFF. The DNA of the CDR3 is TGTGCCAGCGACTTAGCATCGGGGGAGCTGTTTTTT.

This clonotype has a count of ten or more. This chain connects TRBV7-3 to TRBJ2-3; 9 nucleotides match TRBD1. CDR3 length: 14 residues. Germline V gene lookup returns CDR1 SGHTA and CDR2 FQGTGA. Trimming cost V 1 base and J 10 bases; bases outside gene matches: 6. The CDR3 sequence: CASSLMIQGAPQYF. The CDR3 DNA is TGTGCCAGCAGCTTAATGATACAGGGGGCTCCGCAGTATTTT.